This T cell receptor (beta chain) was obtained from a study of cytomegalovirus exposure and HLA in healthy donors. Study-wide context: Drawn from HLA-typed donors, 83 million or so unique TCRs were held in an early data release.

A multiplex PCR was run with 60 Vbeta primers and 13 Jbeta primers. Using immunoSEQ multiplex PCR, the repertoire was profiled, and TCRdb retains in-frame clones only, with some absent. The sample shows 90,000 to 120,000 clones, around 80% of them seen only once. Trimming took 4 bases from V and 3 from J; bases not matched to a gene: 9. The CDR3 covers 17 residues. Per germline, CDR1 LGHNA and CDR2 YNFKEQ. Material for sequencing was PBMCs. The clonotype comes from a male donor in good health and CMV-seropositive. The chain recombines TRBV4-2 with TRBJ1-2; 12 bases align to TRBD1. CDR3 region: CASSLIVGTGGDYGYTF. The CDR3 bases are TGTGCCAGCAGCCTTATTGTAGGGACAGGGGGCGACTATGGCTACACCTTC.